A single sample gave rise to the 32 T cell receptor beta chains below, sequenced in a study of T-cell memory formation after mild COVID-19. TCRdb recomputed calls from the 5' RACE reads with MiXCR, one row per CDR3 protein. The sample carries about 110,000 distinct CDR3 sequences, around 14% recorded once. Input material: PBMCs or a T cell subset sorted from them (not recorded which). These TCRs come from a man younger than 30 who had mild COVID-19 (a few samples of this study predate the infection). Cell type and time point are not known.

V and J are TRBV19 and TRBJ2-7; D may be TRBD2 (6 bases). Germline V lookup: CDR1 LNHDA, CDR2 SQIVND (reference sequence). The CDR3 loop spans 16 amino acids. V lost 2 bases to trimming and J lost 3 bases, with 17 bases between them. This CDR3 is CASSILSGIGGYEQYF. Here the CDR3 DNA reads TGTGCCAGTAGTATACTCAGCGGAATCGGGGGCTACGAGCAGTACTTC.

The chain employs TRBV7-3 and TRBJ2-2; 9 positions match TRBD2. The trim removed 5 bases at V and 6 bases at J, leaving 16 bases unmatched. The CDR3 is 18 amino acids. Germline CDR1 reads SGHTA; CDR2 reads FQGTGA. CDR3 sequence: CASSPRVAGAPGSGELFF. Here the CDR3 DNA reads TGTGCCAGCAGCCCGAGGGTAGCGGGGGCCCCGGGGTCCGGGGAGCTGTTTTTT.

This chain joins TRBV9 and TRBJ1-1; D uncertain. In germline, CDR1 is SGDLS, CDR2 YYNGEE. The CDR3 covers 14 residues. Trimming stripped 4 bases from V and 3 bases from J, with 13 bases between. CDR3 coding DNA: TGTGCCAGCAGCCAGACGGTAGGGTACACTGAAGCTTTCTTT. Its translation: CASSQTVGYTEAFF.

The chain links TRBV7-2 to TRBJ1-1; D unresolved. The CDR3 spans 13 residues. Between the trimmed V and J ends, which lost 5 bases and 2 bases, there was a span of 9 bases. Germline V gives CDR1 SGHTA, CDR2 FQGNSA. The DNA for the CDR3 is TGTGCCAGCAGCCAAAACAGTAACACTGAAGCTTTCTTT. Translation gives CASSQNSNTEAFF.

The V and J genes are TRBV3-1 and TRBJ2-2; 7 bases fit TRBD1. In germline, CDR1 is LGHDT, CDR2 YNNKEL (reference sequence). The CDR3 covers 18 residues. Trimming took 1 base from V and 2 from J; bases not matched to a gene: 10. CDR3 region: CASSQGHPGQINTGELFF. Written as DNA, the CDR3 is TGTGCCAGCAGCCAAGGGCATCCGGGACAGATAAACACCGGGGAGCTGTTTTTT.

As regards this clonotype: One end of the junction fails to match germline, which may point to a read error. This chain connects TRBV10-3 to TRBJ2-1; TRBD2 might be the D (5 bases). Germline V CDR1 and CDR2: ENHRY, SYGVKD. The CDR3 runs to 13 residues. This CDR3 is CAISELLATLSYF. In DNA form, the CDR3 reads TGTGCCATCAGTGAGTTGCTAGCCACCCTTTCCTACTTC.

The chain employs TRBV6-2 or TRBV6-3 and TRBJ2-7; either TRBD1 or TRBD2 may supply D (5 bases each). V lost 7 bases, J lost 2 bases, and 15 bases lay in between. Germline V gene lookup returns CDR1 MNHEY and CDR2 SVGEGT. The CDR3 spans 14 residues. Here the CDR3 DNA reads TGTGCCAGCAAGAAGCCGGGACCAACCTACGAGCAGTACTTC. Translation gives CASKKPGPTYEQYF.

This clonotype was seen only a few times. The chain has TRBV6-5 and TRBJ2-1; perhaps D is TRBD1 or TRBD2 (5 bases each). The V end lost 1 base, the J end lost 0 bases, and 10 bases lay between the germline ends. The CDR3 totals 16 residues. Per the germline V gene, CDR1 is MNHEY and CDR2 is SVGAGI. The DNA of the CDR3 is TGTGCCAGCAGTTACTTGGGGGAGAGCTCCTACAATGAGCAGTTCTTC. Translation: CASSYLGESSYNEQFF.

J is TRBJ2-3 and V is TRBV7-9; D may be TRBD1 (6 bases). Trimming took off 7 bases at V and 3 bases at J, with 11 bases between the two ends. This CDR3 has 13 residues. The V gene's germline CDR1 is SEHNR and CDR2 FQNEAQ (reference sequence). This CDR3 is CASTRGRTDTQYF. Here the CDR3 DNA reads TGTGCCAGCACCAGGGGCAGGACAGATACGCAGTATTTT.

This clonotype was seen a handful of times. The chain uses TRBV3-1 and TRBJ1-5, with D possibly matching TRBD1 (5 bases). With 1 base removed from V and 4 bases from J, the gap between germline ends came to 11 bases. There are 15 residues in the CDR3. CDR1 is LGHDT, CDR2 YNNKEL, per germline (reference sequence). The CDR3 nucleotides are TGTGCCAGCAGCCAAGGACCAGGGAGAAATCAGCCCCAGCATTTT. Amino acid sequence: CASSQGPGRNQPQHF.

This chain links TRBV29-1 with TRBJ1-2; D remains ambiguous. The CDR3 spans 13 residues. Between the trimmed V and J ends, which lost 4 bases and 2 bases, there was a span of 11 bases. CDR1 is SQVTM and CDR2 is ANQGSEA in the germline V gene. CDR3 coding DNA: TGCAGCGTTGCGGGGTCCACGAACTATGGCTACACCTTC. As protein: CSVAGSTNYGYTF.

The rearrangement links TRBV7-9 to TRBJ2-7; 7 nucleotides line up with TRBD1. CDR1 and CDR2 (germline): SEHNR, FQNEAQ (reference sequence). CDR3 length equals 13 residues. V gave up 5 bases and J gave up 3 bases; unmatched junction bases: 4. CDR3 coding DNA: TGTGCCAGCAGCCAGAGGGACAGCTACGAGCAGTACGTC. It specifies CASSQRDSYEQYV.

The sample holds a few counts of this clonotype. Written as DNA, the CDR3 is TGTGCCTCCTCAGCGGGCACAGATACGCAGTATTTT. This encodes CASSAGTDTQYF. The rearrangement joins TRBV9 to TRBJ2-3, with D maybe TRBD2 (5 bases). CDR3 length: 12 amino acids. Trimming pared 10 bases from V and 1 base from J, leaving 10 bases between. Looked up from germline, CDR1 is SGDLS and CDR2 is YYNGEE.

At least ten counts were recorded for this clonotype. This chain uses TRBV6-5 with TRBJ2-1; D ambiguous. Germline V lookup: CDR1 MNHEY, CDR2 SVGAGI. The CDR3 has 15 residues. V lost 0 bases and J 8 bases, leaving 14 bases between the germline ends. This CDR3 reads CASSYSPRTFYEQFF. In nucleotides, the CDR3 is TGTGCCAGCAGTTACTCCCCCAGGACGTTCTATGAGCAGTTCTTC.

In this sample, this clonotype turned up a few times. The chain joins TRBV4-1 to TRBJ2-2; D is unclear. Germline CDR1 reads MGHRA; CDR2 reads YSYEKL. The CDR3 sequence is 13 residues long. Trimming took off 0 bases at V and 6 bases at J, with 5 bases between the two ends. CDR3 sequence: CASSQDPPGELFF. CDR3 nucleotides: TGCGCCAGCAGCCAAGACCCCCCCGGGGAGCTGTTTTTT.

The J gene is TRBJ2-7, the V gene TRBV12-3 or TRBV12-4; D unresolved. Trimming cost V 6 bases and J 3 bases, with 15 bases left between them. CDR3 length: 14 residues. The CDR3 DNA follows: TGTGCCAGCAGCTTGGCAGAGAAAGACTACGAGCAGTACTTC. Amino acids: CASSLAEKDYEQYF.

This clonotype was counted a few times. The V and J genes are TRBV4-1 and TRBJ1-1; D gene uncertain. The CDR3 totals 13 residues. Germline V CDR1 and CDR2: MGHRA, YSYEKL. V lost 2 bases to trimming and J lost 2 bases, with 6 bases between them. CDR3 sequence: CASSQNFNTEAFF. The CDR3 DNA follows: TGCGCCAGCAGCCAAAATTTTAACACTGAAGCTTTCTTT.

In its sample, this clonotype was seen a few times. CDR3 in amino acids: CASSQDLGVDGNTGELFF. CDR3 coding DNA: TGTGCCAGCAGCCAAGATCTCGGAGTTGACGGGAACACCGGGGAGCTGTTTTTT. The rearrangement links TRBV3-1 to TRBJ2-2; D remains ambiguous. The CDR3 has 18 amino acids. CDR1 is LGHDT and CDR2 is YNNKEL in the germline V gene (reference sequence). Trimming took off 0 bases at V and 1 base at J, with 15 bases between the two ends.

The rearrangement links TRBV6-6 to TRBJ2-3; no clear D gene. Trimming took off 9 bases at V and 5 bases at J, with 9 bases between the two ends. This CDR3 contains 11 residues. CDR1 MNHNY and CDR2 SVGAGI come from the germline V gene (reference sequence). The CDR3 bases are TGTGCCAGTGGCAGAGAAGATACGCAGTATTTT. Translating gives CASGREDTQYF.

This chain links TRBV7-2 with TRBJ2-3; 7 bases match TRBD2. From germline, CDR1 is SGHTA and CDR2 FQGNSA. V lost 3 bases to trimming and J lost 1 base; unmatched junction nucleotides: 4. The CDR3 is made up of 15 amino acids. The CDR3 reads CASSLRLAGTDTQYF. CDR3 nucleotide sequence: TGTGCCAGCAGCTTGCGGCTAGCGGGCACAGATACGCAGTATTTT.

The CDR3 protein is CASSSETGSQPQHF. Here the CDR3 DNA reads TGTGCCAGCAGTTCCGAGACAGGGAGTCAGCCCCAGCATTTT. The chain is built from TRBV6-5 and TRBJ1-5; 7 bases fit TRBD1. The V gene's germline CDR1 is MNHEY and CDR2 SVGAGI. The J segment lost 6 bases and the V segment lost 4 bases, leaving 6 bases of the junction unmatched. There are 14 residues in the CDR3.

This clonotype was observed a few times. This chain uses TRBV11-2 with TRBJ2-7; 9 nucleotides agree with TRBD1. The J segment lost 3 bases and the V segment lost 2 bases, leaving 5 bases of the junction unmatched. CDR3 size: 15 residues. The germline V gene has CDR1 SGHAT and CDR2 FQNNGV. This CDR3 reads CASSLSGTGLYEQYV. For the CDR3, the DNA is TGTGCCAGCAGCTTATCCGGGACAGGGCTCTACGAGCAGTACGTC.

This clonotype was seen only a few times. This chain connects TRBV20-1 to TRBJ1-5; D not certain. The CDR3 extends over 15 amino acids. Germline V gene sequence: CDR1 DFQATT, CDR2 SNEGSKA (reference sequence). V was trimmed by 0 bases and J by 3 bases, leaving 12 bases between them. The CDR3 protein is CSARDPDGFNQPQHF. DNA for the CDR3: TGCAGTGCTAGAGATCCCGACGGATTCAATCAGCCCCAGCATTTT.

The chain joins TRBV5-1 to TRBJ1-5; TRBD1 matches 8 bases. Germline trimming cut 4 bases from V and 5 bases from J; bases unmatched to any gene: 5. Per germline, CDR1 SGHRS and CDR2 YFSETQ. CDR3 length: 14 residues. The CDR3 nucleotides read TGCGCCAGCAGCCCAAAACAGGGGGATCAGCCCCAGCATTTT. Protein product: CASSPKQGDQPQHF.

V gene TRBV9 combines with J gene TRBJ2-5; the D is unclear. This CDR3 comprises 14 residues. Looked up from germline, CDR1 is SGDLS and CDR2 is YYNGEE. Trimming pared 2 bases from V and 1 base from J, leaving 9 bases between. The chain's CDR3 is CASSVGRAQETQYF. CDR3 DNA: TGTGCCAGCAGCGTTGGACGGGCCCAAGAGACCCAGTACTTC.

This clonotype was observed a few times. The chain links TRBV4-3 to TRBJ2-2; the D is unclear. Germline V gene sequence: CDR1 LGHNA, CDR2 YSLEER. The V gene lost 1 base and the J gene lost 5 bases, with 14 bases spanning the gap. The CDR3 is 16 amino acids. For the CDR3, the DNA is TGCGCCAGCAGCCAAGTGGGCCAGACTTCAACCGGGGAGCTGTTTTTT. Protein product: CASSQVGQTSTGELFF.

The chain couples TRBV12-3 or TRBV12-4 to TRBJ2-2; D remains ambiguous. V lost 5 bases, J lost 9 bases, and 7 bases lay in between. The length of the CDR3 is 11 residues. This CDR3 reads CASSDGRELFF. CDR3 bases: TGTGCCAGCAGTGATGGTCGGGAGCTGTTTTTT.

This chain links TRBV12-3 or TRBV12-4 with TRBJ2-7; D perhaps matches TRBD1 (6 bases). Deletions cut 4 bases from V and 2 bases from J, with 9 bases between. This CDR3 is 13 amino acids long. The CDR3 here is CASSSPGAYEQYF. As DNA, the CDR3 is TGTGCCAGCAGTTCCCCAGGGGCCTACGAGCAGTACTTC.

The CDR3 DNA follows: TGTGCCAGCTCACCTAAGCAAGCTGCGAACACTGAAGCTTTCTTT. Translating it yields CASSPKQAANTEAFF. This chain uses TRBV18 with TRBJ1-1, with D unresolved. Trimming shortened V by 3 bases and J by 1 base, and 12 bases separated the two germline ends. This CDR3 has 15 amino acids. Germline values: CDR1 KGHSH, CDR2 LQKENI.

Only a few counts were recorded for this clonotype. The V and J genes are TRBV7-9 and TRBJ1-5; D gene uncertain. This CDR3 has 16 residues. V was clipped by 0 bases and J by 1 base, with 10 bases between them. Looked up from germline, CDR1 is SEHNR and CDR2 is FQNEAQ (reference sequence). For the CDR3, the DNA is TGTGCCAGCAGCTTAGCCCGGGCCGGGAGCAATCAGCCCCAGCATTTT. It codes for CASSLARAGSNQPQHF.

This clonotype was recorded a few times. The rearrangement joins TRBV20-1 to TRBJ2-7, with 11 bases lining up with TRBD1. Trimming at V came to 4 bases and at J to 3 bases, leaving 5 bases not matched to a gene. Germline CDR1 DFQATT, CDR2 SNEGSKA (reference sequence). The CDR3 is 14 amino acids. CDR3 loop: CSATWTGGFYEQYV. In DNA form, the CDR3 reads TGCAGTGCTACCTGGACAGGGGGCTTCTACGAGCAGTACGTC.

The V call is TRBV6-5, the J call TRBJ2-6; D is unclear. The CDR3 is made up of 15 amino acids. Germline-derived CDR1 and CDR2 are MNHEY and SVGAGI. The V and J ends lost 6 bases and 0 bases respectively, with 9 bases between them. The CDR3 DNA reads TGTGCCAGCAGCGGACCGAGCTCTGGGGCCAACGTCCTGACTTTC. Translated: CASSGPSSGANVLTF.